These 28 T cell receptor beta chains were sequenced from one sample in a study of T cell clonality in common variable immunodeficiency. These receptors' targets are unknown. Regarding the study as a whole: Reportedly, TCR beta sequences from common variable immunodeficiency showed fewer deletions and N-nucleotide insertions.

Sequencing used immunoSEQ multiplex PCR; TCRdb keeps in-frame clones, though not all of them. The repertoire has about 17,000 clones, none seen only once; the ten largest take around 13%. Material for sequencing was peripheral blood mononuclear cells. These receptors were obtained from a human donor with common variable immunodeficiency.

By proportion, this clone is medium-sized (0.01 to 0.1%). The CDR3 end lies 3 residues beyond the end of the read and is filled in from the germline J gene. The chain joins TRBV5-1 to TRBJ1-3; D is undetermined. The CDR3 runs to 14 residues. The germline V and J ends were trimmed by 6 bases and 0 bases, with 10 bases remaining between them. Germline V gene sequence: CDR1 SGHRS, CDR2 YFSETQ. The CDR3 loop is CASKRGSSGNTIYF. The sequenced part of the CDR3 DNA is TGCGCCAGCAAACGGGGATCCTCTGGAAACACC.

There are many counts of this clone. CDR3 bases read: TGTGCCAGCAGCTTGGGACAACCCGGCTATGGC. This codes for CASSLGQPGYG. The entire CDR3 is CASSLGQPGYGYTF. The rearrangement uses TRBV7-9 and TRBJ1-2, with D possibly being TRBD1 (6 bases). The observed sequence ends 3 residues before the CDR3 terminus, with the missing tail filled in from the germline J gene. Per germline, CDR1 SEHNR and CDR2 FQNEAQ (reference sequence). The CDR3 contains 14 residues. The V and J ends lost 3 bases and 4 bases respectively, with 12 bases between them.

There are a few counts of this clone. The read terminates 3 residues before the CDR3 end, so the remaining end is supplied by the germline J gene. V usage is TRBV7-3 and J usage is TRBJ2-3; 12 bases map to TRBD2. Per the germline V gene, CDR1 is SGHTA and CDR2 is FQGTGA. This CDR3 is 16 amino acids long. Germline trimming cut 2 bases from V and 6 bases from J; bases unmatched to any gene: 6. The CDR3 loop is CASSLGLAGIGDTQYF. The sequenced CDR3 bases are TGTGCCAGCAGCTTAGGACTAGCGGGGATCGGGGATACG. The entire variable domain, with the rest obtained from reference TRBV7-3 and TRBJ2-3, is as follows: GAGVSQTPSNKVTEKGKYVELRCDPISGHTALYWYRQSLGQGPEFLIYFQGTGAADDSGLPNDRFFAVRPEGSVSTLKIQRTERGDSAVYLCASSLGLAGIGDTQYFGPGTRLTVL.

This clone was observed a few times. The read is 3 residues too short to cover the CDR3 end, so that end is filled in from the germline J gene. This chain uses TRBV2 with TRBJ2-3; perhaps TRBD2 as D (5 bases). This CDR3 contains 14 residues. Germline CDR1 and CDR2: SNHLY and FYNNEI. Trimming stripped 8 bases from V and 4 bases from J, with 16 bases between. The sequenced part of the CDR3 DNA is TGTGCCAGCCGGGTACGGGGATTCTCAGATACG. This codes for CASRVRGFSDT. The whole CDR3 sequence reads CASRVRGFSDTQYF.

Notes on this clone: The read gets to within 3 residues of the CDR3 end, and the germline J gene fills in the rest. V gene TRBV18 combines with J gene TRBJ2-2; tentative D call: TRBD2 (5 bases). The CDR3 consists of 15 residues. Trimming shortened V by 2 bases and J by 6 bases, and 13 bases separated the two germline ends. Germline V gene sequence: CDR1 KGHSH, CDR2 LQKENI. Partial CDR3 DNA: TGTGCCAGCTCACCAGTGGCTCCCGGGGCCGGGGAG. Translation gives CASSPVAPGAGE. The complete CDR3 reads CASSPVAPGAGELFF.

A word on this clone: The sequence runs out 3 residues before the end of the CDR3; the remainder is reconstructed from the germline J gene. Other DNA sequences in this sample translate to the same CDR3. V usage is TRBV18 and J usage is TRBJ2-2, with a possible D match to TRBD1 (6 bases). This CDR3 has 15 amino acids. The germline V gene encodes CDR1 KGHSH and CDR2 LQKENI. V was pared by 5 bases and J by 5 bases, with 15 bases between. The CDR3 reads CASSAQGRATGELFF. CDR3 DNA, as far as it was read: TGTGCCAGCTCAGCTCAGGGGCGGGCGACCGGGGAG.

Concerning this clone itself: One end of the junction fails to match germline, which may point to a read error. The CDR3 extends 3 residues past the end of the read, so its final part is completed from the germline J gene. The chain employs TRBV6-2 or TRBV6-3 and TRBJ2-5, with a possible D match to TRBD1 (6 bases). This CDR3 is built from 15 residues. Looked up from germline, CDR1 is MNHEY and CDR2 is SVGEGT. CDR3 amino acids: CASSYSYRDHETQYF. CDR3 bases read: TGTGCCAGCAGTTACTCCTACAGGGACCACGAGACC.

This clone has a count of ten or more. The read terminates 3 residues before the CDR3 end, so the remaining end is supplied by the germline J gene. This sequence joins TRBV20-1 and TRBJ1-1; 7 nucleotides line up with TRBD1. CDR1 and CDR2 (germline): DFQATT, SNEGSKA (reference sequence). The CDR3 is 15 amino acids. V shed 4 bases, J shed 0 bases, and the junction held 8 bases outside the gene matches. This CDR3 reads CSANWQGVLNTEAFF. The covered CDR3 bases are TGCAGTGCTAATTGGCAGGGGGTCTTGAACACTGAA.

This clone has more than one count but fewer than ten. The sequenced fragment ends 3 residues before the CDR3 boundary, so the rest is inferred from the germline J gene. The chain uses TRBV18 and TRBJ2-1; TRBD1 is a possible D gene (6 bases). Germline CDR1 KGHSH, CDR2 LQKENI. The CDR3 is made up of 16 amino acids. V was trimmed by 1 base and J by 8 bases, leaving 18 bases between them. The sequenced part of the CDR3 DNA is TGTGCCAGCTCACCACGGTCGCAGGGGCCTAAAGATGAG. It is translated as CASSPRSQGPKDE. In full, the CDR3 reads CASSPRSQGPKDEQFF.

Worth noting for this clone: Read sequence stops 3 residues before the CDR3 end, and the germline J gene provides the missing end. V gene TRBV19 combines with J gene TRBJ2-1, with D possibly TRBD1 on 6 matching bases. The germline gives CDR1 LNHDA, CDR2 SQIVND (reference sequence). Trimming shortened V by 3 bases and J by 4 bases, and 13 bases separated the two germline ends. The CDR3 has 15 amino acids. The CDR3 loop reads CASSIPQQGYNEQFF. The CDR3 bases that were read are TGTGCCAGTAGTATCCCCCAACAGGGTTACAATGAG.

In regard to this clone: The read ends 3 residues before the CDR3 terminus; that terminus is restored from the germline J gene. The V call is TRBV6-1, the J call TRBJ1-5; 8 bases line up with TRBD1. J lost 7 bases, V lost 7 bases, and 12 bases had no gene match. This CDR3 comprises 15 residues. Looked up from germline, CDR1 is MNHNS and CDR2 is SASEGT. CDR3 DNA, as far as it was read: TGTGCCAGCACTGAGACAGGACAGGGCCGACAGCCC. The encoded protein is CASTETGQGRQP. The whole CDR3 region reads CASTETGQGRQPQHF.

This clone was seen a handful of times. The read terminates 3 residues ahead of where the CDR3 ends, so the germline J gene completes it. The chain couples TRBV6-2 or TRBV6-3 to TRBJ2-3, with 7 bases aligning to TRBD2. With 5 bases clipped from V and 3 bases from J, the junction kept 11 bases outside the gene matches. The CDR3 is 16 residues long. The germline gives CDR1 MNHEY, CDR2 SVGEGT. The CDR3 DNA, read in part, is TGTGCCAGCAGTCCGACTAGCCAGGTTGTTACAGATACG. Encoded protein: CASSPTSQVVTDT. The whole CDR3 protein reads CASSPTSQVVTDTQYF.

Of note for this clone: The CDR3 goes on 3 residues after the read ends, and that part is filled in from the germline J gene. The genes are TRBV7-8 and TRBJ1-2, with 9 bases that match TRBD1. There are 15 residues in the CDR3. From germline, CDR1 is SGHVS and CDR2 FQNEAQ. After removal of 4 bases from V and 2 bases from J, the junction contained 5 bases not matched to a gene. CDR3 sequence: CASSSRTGANYGYTF. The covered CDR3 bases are TGTGCCAGCAGCTCCCGGACAGGGGCGAACTATGGC.

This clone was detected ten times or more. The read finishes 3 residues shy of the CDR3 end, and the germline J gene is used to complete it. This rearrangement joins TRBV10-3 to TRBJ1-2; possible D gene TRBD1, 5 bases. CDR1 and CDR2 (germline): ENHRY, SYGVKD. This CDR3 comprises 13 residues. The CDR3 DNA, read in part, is TGTGCCATCAGTGAGGGCCAGGGAGTGGGC. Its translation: CAISEGQGVG. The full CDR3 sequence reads CAISEGQGVGYTF.

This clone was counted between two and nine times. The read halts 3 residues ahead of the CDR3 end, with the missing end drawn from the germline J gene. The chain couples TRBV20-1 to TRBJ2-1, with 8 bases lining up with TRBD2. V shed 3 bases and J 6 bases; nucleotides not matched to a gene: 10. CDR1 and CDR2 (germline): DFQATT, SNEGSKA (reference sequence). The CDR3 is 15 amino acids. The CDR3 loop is CSARVLAGPANEQFF. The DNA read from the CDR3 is TGCAGTGCTAGGGTCCTAGCGGGCCCTGCCAATGAG.

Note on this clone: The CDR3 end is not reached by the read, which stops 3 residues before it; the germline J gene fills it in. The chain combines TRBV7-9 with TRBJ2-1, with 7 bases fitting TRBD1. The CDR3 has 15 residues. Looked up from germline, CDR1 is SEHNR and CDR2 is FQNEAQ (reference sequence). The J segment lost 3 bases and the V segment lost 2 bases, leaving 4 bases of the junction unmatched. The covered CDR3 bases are TGTGCCAGCAGCTTATTGGGACAGCTCTACAATGAG. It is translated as CASSLLGQLYNE. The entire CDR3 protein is CASSLLGQLYNEQFF.

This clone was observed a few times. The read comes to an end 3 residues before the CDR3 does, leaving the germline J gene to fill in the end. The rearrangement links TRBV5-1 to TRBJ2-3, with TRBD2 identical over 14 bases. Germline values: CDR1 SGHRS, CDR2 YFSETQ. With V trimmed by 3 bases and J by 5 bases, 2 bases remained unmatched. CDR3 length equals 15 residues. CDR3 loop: CASSSGLAGEDTQYF. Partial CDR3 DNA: TGCGCCAGCAGCTCGGGACTAGCGGGAGAAGATACG.

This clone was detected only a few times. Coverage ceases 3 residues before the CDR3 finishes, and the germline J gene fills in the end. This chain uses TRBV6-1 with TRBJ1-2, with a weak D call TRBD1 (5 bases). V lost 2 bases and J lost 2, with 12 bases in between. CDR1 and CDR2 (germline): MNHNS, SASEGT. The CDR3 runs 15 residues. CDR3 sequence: CASSERGVWNYGYTF. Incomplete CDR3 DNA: TGTGCCAGCAGTGAACGGGGGGTCTGGAACTATGGC.

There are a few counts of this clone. Incomplete CDR3 DNA: TGTGCCAGCAGCGCCATCCTATTTAGCTCCTACGAG. It encodes CASSAILFSSYE. The entire CDR3 is CASSAILFSSYEQYF. This chain connects TRBV7-2 to TRBJ2-7; D remains ambiguous. The read halts 3 residues ahead of the CDR3 end, with the missing end drawn from the germline J gene. Per germline, CDR1 SGHTA and CDR2 FQGNSA. The CDR3 length is 15 residues. The V end lost 5 bases, the J end lost 0 bases, and 14 bases lay between the germline ends.

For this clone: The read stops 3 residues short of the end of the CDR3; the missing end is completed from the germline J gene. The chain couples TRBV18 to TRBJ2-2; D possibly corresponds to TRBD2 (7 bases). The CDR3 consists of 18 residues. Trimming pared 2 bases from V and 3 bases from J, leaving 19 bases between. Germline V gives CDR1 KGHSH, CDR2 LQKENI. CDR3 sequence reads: CASSPRDPPGGYTGELFF. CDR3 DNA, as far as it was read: TGTGCCAGCTCACCAAGGGACCCACCGGGGGGCTACACCGGGGAG.

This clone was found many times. The DNA read from the CDR3 is TGTGCCAGCAGCTTTTTGGGGGGGTCCTACAATGAG. Its translation: CASSFLGGSYNE. The whole CDR3 sequence is CASSFLGGSYNEQFF. The chain uses TRBV7-9 and TRBJ2-1; 7 nucleotides agree with TRBD2. The read ends 3 residues shy of where the CDR3 ends; the end is completed using the germline J gene. Trimming at V came to 3 bases and at J to 1 base, leaving 3 bases not matched to a gene. The germline gives CDR1 SEHNR, CDR2 FQNEAQ (reference sequence). CDR3 size: 15 residues.

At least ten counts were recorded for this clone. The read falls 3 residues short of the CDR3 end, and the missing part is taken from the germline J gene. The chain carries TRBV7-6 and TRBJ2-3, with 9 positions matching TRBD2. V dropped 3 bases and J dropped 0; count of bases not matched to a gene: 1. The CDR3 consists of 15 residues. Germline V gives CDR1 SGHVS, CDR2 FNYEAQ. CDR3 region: CASSFGTSSTDTQYF. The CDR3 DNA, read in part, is TGTGCCAGCAGCTTTGGGACTAGCAGCACAGATACG.

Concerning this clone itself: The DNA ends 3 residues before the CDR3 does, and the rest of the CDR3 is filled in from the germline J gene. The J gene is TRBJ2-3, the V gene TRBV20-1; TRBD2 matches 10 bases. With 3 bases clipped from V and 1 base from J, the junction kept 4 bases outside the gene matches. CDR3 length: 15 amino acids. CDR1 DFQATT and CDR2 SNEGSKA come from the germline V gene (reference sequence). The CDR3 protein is CSASPSGRGTDTQYF. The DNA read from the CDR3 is TGCAGTGCTAGTCCTAGCGGGAGAGGCACAGATACG.

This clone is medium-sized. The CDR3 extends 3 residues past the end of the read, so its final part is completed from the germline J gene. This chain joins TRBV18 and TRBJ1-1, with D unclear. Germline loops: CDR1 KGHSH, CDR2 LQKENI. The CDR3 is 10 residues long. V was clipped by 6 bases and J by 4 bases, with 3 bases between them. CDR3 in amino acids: CASSITEAFF. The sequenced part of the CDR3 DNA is TGTGCCAGCTCCATCACTGAA.

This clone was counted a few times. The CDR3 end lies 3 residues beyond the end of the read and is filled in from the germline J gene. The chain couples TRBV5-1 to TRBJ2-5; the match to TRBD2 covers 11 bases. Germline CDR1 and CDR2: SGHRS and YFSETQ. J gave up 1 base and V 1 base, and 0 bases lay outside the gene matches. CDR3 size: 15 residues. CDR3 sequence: CASSLTSGGQETQYF. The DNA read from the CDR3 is TGCGCCAGCAGCTTGACTAGCGGGGGCCAAGAGACC.

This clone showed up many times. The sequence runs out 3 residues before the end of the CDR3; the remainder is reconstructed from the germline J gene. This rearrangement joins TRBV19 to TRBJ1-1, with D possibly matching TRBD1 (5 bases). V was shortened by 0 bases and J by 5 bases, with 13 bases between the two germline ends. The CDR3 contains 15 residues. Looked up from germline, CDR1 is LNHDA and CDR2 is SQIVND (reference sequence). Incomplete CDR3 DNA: TGTGCCAGTAGTATAGATCGGGGGGGTAGAACTGAA. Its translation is CASSIDRGGRTE. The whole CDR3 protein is CASSIDRGGRTEAFF.

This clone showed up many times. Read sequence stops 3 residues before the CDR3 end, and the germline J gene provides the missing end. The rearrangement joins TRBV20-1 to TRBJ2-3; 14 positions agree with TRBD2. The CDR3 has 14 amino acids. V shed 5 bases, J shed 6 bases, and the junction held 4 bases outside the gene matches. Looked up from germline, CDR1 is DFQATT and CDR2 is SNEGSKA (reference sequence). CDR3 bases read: TGCAGTGCTGGACTAGCGGGGGGATCTGATACG. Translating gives CSAGLAGGSDT. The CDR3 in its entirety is CSAGLAGGSDTQYF.

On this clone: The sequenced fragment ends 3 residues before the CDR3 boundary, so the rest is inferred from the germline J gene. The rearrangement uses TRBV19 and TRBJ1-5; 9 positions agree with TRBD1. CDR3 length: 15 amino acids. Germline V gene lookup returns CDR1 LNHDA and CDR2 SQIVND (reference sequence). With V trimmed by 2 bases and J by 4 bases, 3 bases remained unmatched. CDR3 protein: CASSIRGQGNQPQHF. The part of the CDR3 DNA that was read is TGTGCCAGTAGTATAAGAGGACAGGGGAATCAGCCC.